This entry is about one TCR beta chain. Its antigen is unknown. Different DNA sequences within this sample yield the same CDR3. The data originate from a study of shared clonotypes between healthy human individuals. Study-wide findings and caveats: A limitation of the genetic and exposure-history diversity represented arose from few donors.

This table comes from immunoSEQ multiplex PCR, and its TCRdb copy is limited to in-frame clones, with some not included. The sample contains 1.5 million to 2.5 million clones, less than 95% of which appear only once. CD45RO-negative cells were positively selected for CCR7, leaving out terminally differentiated effector memory CD45RA+ cells. Per the germline V gene, CDR1 is MNHNS and CDR2 is SASEGT. V dropped 2 bases and J dropped 5; count of bases not matched to a gene: 3. The CDR3 extends over 14 amino acids. Input material: naive CD8+ T cells sorted from blood. The chain employs TRBV6-1 and TRBJ1-1; 9 bases align to TRBD1. The clonotype was recovered from a young man in good health. The CDR3 coding sequence is TGTGCCAGCAGTGAATATGGACAGGGGACTGAAGCTTTCTTT. Its translation is CASSEYGQGTEAFF.